This T cell receptor beta chain was sequenced during a study of T cell changes during pregnancy in multiple sclerosis. Germline CDR1 and CDR2: SGHTA and FQGNSA. This CDR3 has 14 residues. Trimming removed 5 bases from V and 5 bases from J; junction bases left unmatched: 4. TCRdb's table, derived via immunoSEQ multiplex PCR, lists solely in-frame clones and lacks some. The sample holds 50,000 to 60,000 clones, roughly nine tenths seen once. The origin of this receptor is a female donor with multiple sclerosis, enrolled in a pregnancy study. The chain has TRBV7-2 and TRBJ1-5; 9 bases match TRBD1. The sample in question was CD4+ T cells from peripheral blood mononuclear cells, obtained in the third trimester of pregnancy. CDR3 residues: CASSEQGAYQPQHF. The CDR3 DNA is TGTGCCAGCAGCGAACAGGGGGCGTATCAGCCCCAGCATTTT.